This T cell receptor (beta chain) was recorded in a study of PD-1 blockade in classical Hodgkin lymphoma. Some clones are missing from TCRdb's copy, which holds only in-frame ones; the method was immunoSEQ multiplex PCR. The table includes approximately 60,000 clones, 90% detected once. This clone was detected a few times. The target antigen is unknown. The same CDR3 is also encoded by other DNA sequences in this sample. Each and every patient relapsed after autologous stem cell transplantation, and patients got differing brentuximab vedotin exposure. Study-level points and caveats: Excluded were patients who started nivolumab under 1 year after ASCT, a group that had lower diversity. It was CD4+ TCR diversity, not CD8+, that rose significantly by C4D1. Newly diagnosed patients and complete responders had comparable diversity at baseline.

CDR3 length: 13 residues. Trimming stripped 1 base from V and 5 bases from J, with 7 bases between. The germline gives CDR1 SGHKS, CDR2 YYEKEE (reference sequence). The sequence came from a human donor with classical Hodgkin lymphoma. The chain has TRBV5-5 and TRBJ1-5; D not resolved. Material: peripheral blood mononuclear cells (PBMCs), obtained at baseline. In DNA, the CDR3 is TGTGCCAGCAGCTTGTTGTGGGATCAGCCCCAGCATTTT. Translation gives CASSLLWDQPQHF.